These 8 T cell receptor beta chains came from one sample sequenced in a study of cytomegalovirus exposure and HLA in healthy donors. PCR employed 60 Vbeta and 13 Jbeta primers. Only in-frame clones appear in the TCRdb table, and some are missing; sequencing was by immunoSEQ multiplex PCR. There are around 140,000 clones in the sample; around 86% occur only once, and roughly 7.7% lies in the top ten. The sequenced sample was PBMCs. The origin of the receptors is a woman in her fifties or sixties in good health and CMV-seropositive.

This chain uses TRBV7-6 with TRBJ1-1, with TRBD1 identical over 7 bases. J lost 3 bases, V lost 5 bases, and 9 bases had no gene match. This CDR3 region has 15 residues. CDR1 and CDR2 from the germline V gene are SGHVS and FNYEAQ. DNA of the CDR3: TGTGCCAGCAGCCCCATGACAGGGAGTGACACTGAAGCTTTCTTT. Translation gives CASSPMTGSDTEAFF.

This chain joins TRBV9 and TRBJ2-1; the match to TRBD2 covers 11 bases. Germline V gives CDR1 SGDLS, CDR2 YYNGEE. There are 19 residues in the CDR3. J gave up 4 bases and V 0 bases, and 12 bases lay outside the gene matches. CDR3 protein: CASSVESSGRPESYNEQFF. The CDR3, as DNA: TGTGCCAGCAGCGTAGAGTCTAGCGGGAGGCCCGAAAGTTACAATGAGCAGTTCTTC.

The chain carries TRBV5-4 and TRBJ2-3; 9 bases agree with TRBD2. The CDR3 totals 16 residues. The junction had 8 bases not matched to a gene; V was cut back by 0 bases and J by 6 bases. CDR1 and CDR2 (germline): SGHNT, YYREEE (reference sequence). CDR3 in amino acids: CASSLGGGGATDTQYF. The CDR3 DNA follows: TGTGCCAGCAGCTTGGGCGGCGGGGGGGCCACCGATACGCAGTATTTT.

V usage is TRBV5-1 and J usage is TRBJ2-3; weak D call: TRBD2 (6 bases). CDR3 length: 16 residues. Germline CDR1 is SGHRS and CDR2 is YFSETQ. Trimming shortened V by 0 bases and J by 6 bases, and 17 bases separated the two germline ends. The CDR3 loop is CASSLAGEGGGDTQYF. The CDR3 bases are TGCGCCAGCAGCTTGGCCGGCGAGGGAGGAGGCGATACGCAGTATTTT. Combining the CDR3 with reference TRBV5-1 and TRBJ2-3 gives the whole variable domain KAGVTQTPRYLIKTRGQQVTLSCSPISGHRSVSWYQQTPGQGLQFLFEYFSETQRNKGNFPGRFSGRQFSNSRSEMNVSTLELGDSALYLCASSLAGEGGGDTQYFGPGTRLTVL.

In its sample, this clone was seen once. The gene calls are TRBV11-2 and TRBJ2-1, with D possibly matching TRBD1 (6 bases). Germline loops: CDR1 SGHAT, CDR2 FQNNGV. V was pared by 5 bases and J by 10 bases, with 12 bases between. The CDR3 contains 12 residues. The CDR3: CASSPRQDEQFF. Here the CDR3 DNA reads TGTGCCAGCAGCCCTCGACAGGACGAGCAGTTCTTC.

The CDR3: CASSVVAASYEQYF. The DNA for the CDR3 is TGTGCCAGCAGCGTAGTGGCTGCCTCCTACGAGCAGTACTTC. V and J are TRBV9 and TRBJ2-7, with D unresolved. This CDR3 spans 14 amino acids. The germline V gene has CDR1 SGDLS and CDR2 YYNGEE. Trimming pared 0 bases from V and 0 bases from J, leaving 7 bases between.

There are a few counts of this clone. The J gene is TRBJ1-6, the V gene TRBV2, with D possibly matching TRBD1 (5 bases). Trimming removed 7 bases from V and 0 bases from J, with 10 bases in between. CDR1 is SNHLY, CDR2 FYNNEI, per germline. The CDR3 runs 15 residues. The CDR3 DNA reads as TGTGCCAGCACCCAGGGAAGCTCCTATAATTCACCCCTCCACTTT. The encoded protein is CASTQGSSYNSPLHF.

The chain combines TRBV18 with TRBJ1-5; the match to TRBD1 covers 8 bases. This CDR3 is built from 16 residues. CDR1 is KGHSH, CDR2 LQKENI, per germline. Trimming removed 1 base from V and 0 bases from J; junction bases left unmatched: 2. The CDR3 loop reads CASSPLGQASNQPQHF. Written as DNA, the CDR3 is TGTGCCAGCTCACCACTGGGACAGGCTAGCAATCAGCCCCAGCATTTT.